This is a list of T cell receptor beta chains from one sample in a study of neoadjuvant nivolumab and ipilimumab in lung cancer. TCRdb's copy holds only in-frame clones and misses some; the assay was immunoSEQ multiplex PCR. The table records thousands of clones, roughly 84% of them present only once. Sequenced material: tumor tissue, taken after neoadjuvant nivolumab, alone or with ipilimumab, at or shortly before surgery. These receptors originate from an adult with non-small cell lung cancer. The CDR3 runs from the conserved cysteine through the conserved F or W.

V gene,CDR3 protein
TRBV9,CASSAGGNNQPQHF
TRBV5-1,CASSSGDGISNTEAFF
TRBV6-9,CASSYRGAPLHF
TRBV2,CASRGIRGGNSPLHF
TRBV9,CASSVALGHRPDGYTF
TRBV18,CASSQSYEQYF
TRBV18,CASSPSTDTQYF
TRBV18,CASSPPIGGAVSRFTLGDTDTQYF
TRBV7-9,CASSFRGSSYNEQFF
TRBV5-6,CASSSWGRTAIEKLFF
TRBV7-8,CASRGALWGAETQYF
TRBV10-3,CATRRGQLRGEQFF
TRBV5-1,CASSLQVMNTEAFF
TRBV19,CASKDRDAANYGYTF
TRBV10-2,CASSEETGGPKNIQYF
TRBV5-3,CARSSIDRVGNQPQHF
TRBV29-1,CSVAYLGSTDTQYF
TRBV11-1,CASSLGDYNEQFF
TRBV5-1,CASSLGVGFGHETQYF
TRBV7-9,CASSAIGGLYGYTF
TRBV2,CASSRDGYEQYF
TRBV11-2,CASSLVLAGANEQFF
TRBV6-6,CASSTDREAFF
TRBV5-1,CASSSRQSGAYNEQFF
TRBV7-9,CASSLEDSYEQYF
TRBV5-1,CASSFPESYEQYF
TRBV5-5,CASSLIYEQYF
TRBV7-2,CASSLAPKGASEQYF
TRBV6-1,CASSEALPAKGDTQYF
TRBV7-3,CASSLMAANTEAFF
TRBV5-4,CASGGVREPNNEQFF
TRBV5-6,CASSVGSRAKNEKLFF
TRBV7-9,CASSRMDRDYGYTF
TRBV6-1,CASSEGTGSGYTF
TRBV7-9,CAAPTGPLSGNTIYF
TRBV2,CASSQLAPTGSPLHF
TRBV10-3,CAISDDRGAYNEQFF
TRBV7-2,CASSVQLPYEQYF
TRBV18,CASSGRIQGNTEAFF
TRBV4-1,CASSFRVQPQHF
TRBV4-2,CASSQDVGAGGADTQYF
TRBV18,CASLGQGTDTQYF
TRBV10-2,CASATFGVSPEAFF
TRBV2,CASSEARNGYTF
TRBV14,CASSQDQGGGETQYF
TRBV6-6,CASSYSESNQPQHF
TRBV5-4,CASSLDVDKGNTIYF
TRBV19,CASMGLRIRDTQYF
TRBV7-2,CASSLVYFGTGYNEQFF
TRBV9,CASSVFSGELFF
TRBV6-5,CASRGQGNTIYF
TRBV4-1,CASSQDFTIRSNQPQHF
TRBV5-1,CASSTGGAGGETQYF